Described below is a single TCR beta chain sequence and its context. Its antigen remains undetermined. No base-level quality is on record; no much larger clone is a single base apart. Distinct nucleotide sequences in the sample also encode this CDR3. This entry belongs to a study of shared clonotypes between healthy human individuals (TCRdb year 2020). About the study as a whole: Three men and two women, aged 18 to 49 years, made up the cohort. For each donor, CD4 naive and CD4 memory were each run on three plates, CD8 naive on two plates, and CD8 memory on one plate. To estimate repertoire size and how much clonotypes are shared between individuals, the study performed deep sequencing of blood TCR repertoires from a few healthy adults. To increase sequencing depth and limit assay-specific biases, different laboratories used diverse techniques to prepare libraries and sequence TCR repertoires. Per donor, leukapheresis produced somewhere between about 0.94 and 9 billion PBMCs.

The germline V gene provides CDR1 ENHRY and CDR2 SYGVKD. The CDR3 runs 13 amino acids, cysteine and phenylalanine included. Only the CDR3 region is kept as DNA, spanning 39 bases read in frame from base 1. V drops 6 bases and J drops 1 base, leaving 7 bases in between. Using the deep immunoSEQ assay, TCR CDR3 regions were amplified from genomic DNA by multiplex PCR. For each cell subset, the extracted genomic DNA was distributed evenly across all wells of several immunoSEQ 96-well plates, and each plate served as one replicate. For sorted subsets, around 200 ng genomic DNA, equal to about 30,000 T cell genomes, was loaded into each replicate PCR. Purified libraries were measured with a Qubit 3.0 fluorometer, size-checked on a Bioanalyzer 2100, and measured again with the KAPA Library Quantification kit. Each immunoSEQ 96-well plate was sequenced on its own single-read 150-cycle Illumina NextSeq 550 flow cell. Concerning the study's data processing: Because the immunoSEQ output included only junctional sequences and no quality scores, the filtering could not be the same as the filtering used for full-length reads. To assign V/J genes and CDR3, sequences were annotated using PyIR, a Python wrapper for IgBLAST v1.9, with IMGT germline references. Reads were filtered out if the reads had weak V/J assignments (E-value above 1e-6), no CDR3, stop codons, out-of-frame junctions, or ambiguous translated residues. V3J clonotypes were defined as sequences sharing the same inferred V gene, J gene, and CDR3 amino acid sequence. Percentage overlap between repertoires was computed as shared unique clonotypes divided by the size of the smaller repertoire. Repertoire richness was assessed with RTK rarefaction, the Chao1 estimator, and Recon v2.1 estimates of unobserved clonotypes. For all TCRbeta clonotypes obtained by the gDNA method from several donors, generation probabilities were computed with OLGA. TCRdb holds this immuneACCESS table with in-frame rearrangements only. Some clones are missing; in checked studies, unresolved V genes explain under half, and the rest has no known cause. Clonal size and the V and J genes are those of that table, whereas D and trimming came from the DNA. The sample table lists some 2.4 million clones, more than 85% of them with a count of one. 0.35% to 0.45% of the sample comes from the top ten.

Broader findings and caveats from the paper: Compared with non-shared clonotypes, clonotypes shared by all four sorted-subset donors had higher generation probabilities. Larger estimated clonotype richness was generally found for naive subsets than for memory subsets. Sharing across a handful of donors was observed for around 4.8% of naive CD4, less than 4% of naive CD8, around 2.5% of memory CD4, and roughly 0.43% of memory CD8 clonotypes. The small number of donors limited the genetic and exposure-history diversity represented. Even with the large sequencing depth, rarefaction of the sorted-subset datasets indicated that sequencing was incomplete. Pairwise subsampling led to the expectation that sequencing depth would affect the degree of clonotype sharing among donors. Sampling was restricted to blood, and TCR repertoires in tissues likely differ from the TCR repertoires found in blood.

Donors were healthy HIV-negative adults with no recently reported acute infections or vaccinations. Only Caucasian adults living in Nashville, Tennessee, USA were represented among the donors. CD4+ T cells were enriched through magnetic negative selection, after which naive cells were positively selected on CD45RA and the remaining negative fraction served as the memory subset. Blood was obtained by leukapheresis, after which PBMCs were separated by Ficoll-Histopaque density gradient centrifugation and cryopreserved in liquid nitrogen vapor phase. Analytical flow cytometry was used to check the purity and quantity of each magnetically sorted T cell population. Each sorted fraction had its genomic DNA isolated and then quantified by UV absorbance on a Nanodrop 2000c.

The chain is encoded by TRBV10-3 joined to TRBJ2-1; the D gene is perhaps TRBD1, from 5 matching bases. This clonotype was sampled from a man younger than 35 in good health. Some clones in this sample may be carry-over from other donors' samples. The specimen sequenced was naive CD4+ T cells from PBMCs. The cell subset or site label corresponds to: CD45RA+ positively selected. This receptor has the CDR3 CAIRGDSYNEQFF. The DNA reads TGTGCCATCAGAGGGGATTCCTACAATGAGCAGTTCTTC.